A selection of T cell receptor beta chains follows, all from one sample in a study of shared clonotypes between healthy human individuals. The method was immunoSEQ multiplex PCR; TCRdb's version includes in-frame clones alone and lacks a portion of them. The sample includes around 2.5 million clones, roughly 93% seen only once; the top ten take 0.35% to 0.45%. Sequenced sample: naive CD4+ T cells from PBMCs. Receptor source: a young man in good health. Some clones in this sample may be carry-over from other donors' samples. Each CDR3 is given with its conserved first and last residue. The D gene is left open where the match is weak. The size of a clone is reported for some rows only, either as once, few or many, or as a class for expanded clones.

clone_size: -
d_call: TRBD2
v_call: TRBV5-1
j_call: TRBJ2-7
cdr3_aa: CASSLGSGSFGEQYF
cdr3_nt: TGCGCCAGCAGCTTGGGTAGCGGGTCTTTCGGAGAGCAGTACTTC

clone_size: -
d_call: -
v_call: TRBV29-1
j_call: TRBJ2-5
cdr3_aa: CSVGRLEGTQYF
cdr3_nt: TGCAGCGTTGGGCGACTAGAGGGGACCCAGTACTTC

clone_size: -
d_call: TRBD2
v_call: TRBV10-3
j_call: TRBJ2-1
cdr3_aa: CAISEGTSGGNYNEQFF
cdr3_nt: TGTGCCATCAGTGAGGGGACTAGCGGGGGAAACTACAATGAGCAGTTCTTC

clone_size: -
d_call: -
v_call: TRBV28
j_call: TRBJ2-1
cdr3_aa: CASSLSDRSYNEQFF
cdr3_nt: TGTGCCAGCAGTTTATCGGACAGATCCTACAATGAGCAGTTCTTC

clone_size: -
d_call: -
v_call: TRBV4-1
j_call: TRBJ2-5
cdr3_aa: CASSLRELAQETQYF
cdr3_nt: TGCGCCAGCAGCCTCCGTGAATTAGCCCAAGAGACCCAGTACTTC

clone_size: -
d_call: -
v_call: TRBV7-9
j_call: TRBJ2-7
cdr3_aa: CASSFPDSYEQYF
cdr3_nt: TGTGCCAGCAGCTTTCCTGACTCCTACGAGCAGTACTTC

clone_size: -
d_call: -
v_call: TRBV7-3
j_call: TRBJ2-3
cdr3_aa: CASSLMVRAPTDTQYF
cdr3_nt: TGTGCCAGCAGCTTAATGGTGCGGGCCCCAACAGATACGCAGTATTTT

clone_size: -
d_call: -
v_call: TRBV9
j_call: TRBJ2-7
cdr3_aa: CASSPTKQGLSEQYF
cdr3_nt: TGTGCCAGCAGCCCAACCAAACAGGGCCTTTCCGAGCAGTACTTC

clone_size: -
d_call: -
v_call: TRBV30
j_call: TRBJ1-1
cdr3_aa: CARSVRTGDTEAFF
cdr3_nt: TGTGCCCGGAGTGTACGTACGGGGGACACTGAAGCTTTCTTT

clone_size: -
d_call: TRBD1
v_call: TRBV18
j_call: TRBJ1-1
cdr3_aa: CASSFAGTADTEAFF
cdr3_nt: TGTGCCAGCTCTTTCGCCGGGACAGCTGACACTGAAGCTTTCTTT

clone_size: once
d_call: -
v_call: TRBV28
j_call: TRBJ2-4
cdr3_aa: CASSLRTVTNIQYF
cdr3_nt: TGTGCCAGCAGTTTGAGGACAGTGACAAACATTCAGTACTTC

clone_size: -
d_call: TRBD2
v_call: TRBV18
j_call: TRBJ2-1
cdr3_aa: CASSPQRVSGRDNEQFF
cdr3_nt: TGTGCCAGCTCACCTCAAAGAGTTAGCGGGAGGGACAATGAGCAGTTCTTC

clone_size: -
d_call: -
v_call: TRBV28
j_call: TRBJ2-3
cdr3_aa: CASSSPSTDTQYF
cdr3_nt: TGTGCCAGCAGTTCTCCCAGCACAGATACGCAGTATTTT

clone_size: -
d_call: -
v_call: TRBV9
j_call: TRBJ2-1
cdr3_aa: CASSVARETYNEQFF
cdr3_nt: TGTGCCAGCAGCGTAGCGAGGGAGACCTACAATGAGCAGTTCTTC

clone_size: -
d_call: TRBD1
v_call: TRBV6-5
j_call: TRBJ2-7
cdr3_aa: CASSPPGQGYEQYF
cdr3_nt: TGTGCCAGCAGCCCTCCGGGACAGGGGTACGAGCAGTACTTC

clone_size: -
d_call: -
v_call: TRBV6-5
j_call: TRBJ1-2
cdr3_aa: CASSSGEGGYTF
cdr3_nt: TGTGCCAGCAGTTCTGGTGAGGGAGGCTACACCTTC

clone_size: -
d_call: -
v_call: TRBV18
j_call: TRBJ2-1
cdr3_aa: CASSPNRQVRPITEQFF
cdr3_nt: TGTGCCAGCTCACCAAACCGACAGGTGCGGCCCATCACAGAGCAGTTCTTC

clone_size: -
d_call: -
v_call: TRBV4-1
j_call: TRBJ1-2
cdr3_aa: CASRRGELLNYGYTF
cdr3_nt: TGCGCCAGCAGGCGGGGGGAGCTTCTTAACTATGGCTACACCTTC

clone_size: -
d_call: -
v_call: TRBV6-1
j_call: TRBJ1-2
cdr3_aa: CASSEAPWTAYGYTF
cdr3_nt: TGTGCCAGCAGTGAAGCTCCTTGGACAGCCTATGGCTACACCTTC

clone_size: -
d_call: -
v_call: TRBV7-2
j_call: TRBJ2-7
cdr3_aa: CASSAGTPNYEQYF
cdr3_nt: TGTGCCAGCAGCGCCGGGACACCGAACTACGAGCAGTACTTC

clone_size: -
d_call: TRBD2
v_call: TRBV5-1
j_call: TRBJ2-5
cdr3_aa: CASSPGLALTAQYF
cdr3_nt: TGCGCCAGCAGCCCGGGACTAGCGCTGACGGCCCAGTACTTC

clone_size: once
d_call: -
v_call: TRBV10-3
j_call: TRBJ1-5
cdr3_aa: CAISVEGDQPQHF
cdr3_nt: TGTGCCATCAGTGTTGAGGGGGATCAGCCCCAGCATTTT

clone_size: -
d_call: -
v_call: TRBV14
j_call: TRBJ1-2
cdr3_aa: CASSQDRWMGGYTF
cdr3_nt: TGTGCCAGCAGCCAAGACCGGTGGATGGGTGGCTACACCTTC

clone_size: -
d_call: -
v_call: TRBV30
j_call: TRBJ2-7
cdr3_aa: CAWSELVYEQYF
cdr3_nt: TGTGCCTGGAGTGAACTAGTTTACGAGCAGTACTTC

clone_size: -
d_call: -
v_call: TRBV18
j_call: TRBJ2-1
cdr3_aa: CASSPVADNEQFF
cdr3_nt: TGTGCCAGCTCACCAGTGGCGGACAATGAGCAGTTCTTC

clone_size: -
d_call: -
v_call: TRBV30
j_call: TRBJ2-7
cdr3_aa: CAVKWSPAYEQYF
cdr3_nt: TGTGCCGTTAAGTGGTCTCCGGCCTACGAGCAGTACTTC

clone_size: -
d_call: -
v_call: TRBV28
j_call: TRBJ2-5
cdr3_aa: CASSFREGQETQYF
cdr3_nt: TGTGCCAGCAGTTTCAGGGAAGGGCAGGAGACCCAGTACTTC

clone_size: -
d_call: -
v_call: TRBV7-2
j_call: TRBJ2-5
cdr3_aa: CASSSPAFATQYF
cdr3_nt: TGTGCCAGCAGCTCCCCGGCTTTCGCGACCCAGTACTTC

clone_size: -
d_call: -
v_call: TRBV19
j_call: TRBJ2-7
cdr3_aa: CASSMGRDLHEQYF
cdr3_nt: TGTGCCAGTAGTATGGGCAGGGACCTCCACGAGCAGTACTTC

clone_size: -
d_call: TRBD1
v_call: TRBV4-1
j_call: TRBJ2-2
cdr3_aa: CASSQVRGQGFNTGELFF
cdr3_nt: TGCGCCAGCAGCCAAGTGCGGGGACAGGGGTTTAACACCGGGGAGCTGTTTTTT

clone_size: -
d_call: TRBD2
v_call: TRBV5-1
j_call: TRBJ2-3
cdr3_aa: CASSLAPAGEAGTDTQYF
cdr3_nt: TGCGCCAGCAGCTTGGCCCCAGCGGGAGAGGCCGGCACAGATACGCAGTATTTT

clone_size: few
d_call: TRBD1
v_call: TRBV19
j_call: TRBJ1-5
cdr3_aa: CASSDAGTGVQPQHF
cdr3_nt: TGTGCCAGTAGTGACGCCGGGACAGGGGTTCAGCCCCAGCATTTT

clone_size: -
d_call: -
v_call: TRBV7-3
j_call: TRBJ1-6
cdr3_aa: CASSLGSHGNSPLHF
cdr3_nt: TGTGCCAGCAGCTTGGGGAGTCACGGGAATTCACCCCTCCACTTT

clone_size: -
d_call: TRBD2
v_call: TRBV28
j_call: TRBJ2-1
cdr3_aa: CASSLRLAGTNEQFF
cdr3_nt: TGTGCCAGCAGTCTCCGACTAGCGGGGACTAATGAGCAGTTCTTC

clone_size: -
d_call: -
v_call: TRBV28
j_call: TRBJ1-2
cdr3_aa: CASSPKGRGGYTF
cdr3_nt: TGTGCCAGCAGCCCGAAAGGCCGGGGAGGCTACACCTTC

clone_size: -
d_call: -
v_call: TRBV9
j_call: TRBJ1-3
cdr3_aa: CASSPRGASGNTIYF
cdr3_nt: TGTGCCAGCAGCCCTCGCGGGGCATCTGGAAACACCATATATTTT

clone_size: -
d_call: -
v_call: TRBV27
j_call: TRBJ1-5
cdr3_aa: CASSSRGWESDQPQHF
cdr3_nt: TGTGCCAGCAGTTCTAGGGGGTGGGAATCGGATCAGCCCCAGCATTTT

clone_size: -
d_call: -
v_call: TRBV7-8
j_call: TRBJ1-3
cdr3_aa: CASSLVSGSGSPGNTIYF
cdr3_nt: TGTGCCAGCAGCTTAGTATCCGGCAGTGGGAGTCCTGGAAACACCATATATTTT

clone_size: -
d_call: TRBD1
v_call: TRBV10-3
j_call: TRBJ1-5
cdr3_aa: CAISESVDRGPQPQHF
cdr3_nt: TGTGCCATCAGTGAGTCGGTGGACAGGGGGCCTCAGCCCCAGCATTTT

clone_size: -
d_call: -
v_call: TRBV27
j_call: TRBJ2-5
cdr3_aa: CASSFRGTGLGQETQYF
cdr3_nt: TGTGCCAGCAGCTTTCGAGGGACAGGACTAGGCCAAGAGACCCAGTACTTC

clone_size: -
d_call: -
v_call: TRBV6-5
j_call: TRBJ2-1
cdr3_aa: CASSYDGGPYNEQFF
cdr3_nt: TGTGCCAGCAGTTACGATGGCGGTCCCTACAATGAGCAGTTCTTC

clone_size: -
d_call: TRBD1
v_call: TRBV13
j_call: TRBJ2-7
cdr3_aa: CASSQGQGRSYEQYF
cdr3_nt: TGTGCCAGCAGCCAAGGACAGGGGAGAAGCTACGAGCAGTACTTC

clone_size: -
d_call: TRBD2
v_call: TRBV5-1
j_call: TRBJ2-2
cdr3_aa: CASSLSSGSIGELFF
cdr3_nt: TGCGCCAGCAGCTTGAGCAGCGGGAGCATCGGGGAGCTGTTTTTT

clone_size: -
d_call: -
v_call: TRBV11-2
j_call: TRBJ2-3
cdr3_aa: CASSLGLVVTDTQYF
cdr3_nt: TGTGCCAGCAGCTTAGGACTAGTGGTTACAGATACGCAGTATTTT

clone_size: -
d_call: -
v_call: TRBV5-4
j_call: TRBJ1-1
cdr3_aa: CASSLGGVMNTEAFF
cdr3_nt: TGTGCCAGCAGCTTGGGCGGGGTCATGAACACTGAAGCTTTCTTT

clone_size: -
d_call: -
v_call: TRBV5-6
j_call: TRBJ2-7
cdr3_aa: CASSWFTGTRFSGEQYF
cdr3_nt: TGTGCCAGCAGCTGGTTCACCGGGACCCGATTTTCTGGCGAGCAGTACTTC

clone_size: -
d_call: TRBD2
v_call: TRBV6-5
j_call: TRBJ2-7
cdr3_aa: CASSPSGSYEQYF
cdr3_nt: TGTGCCAGCTCGCCCAGCGGGAGTTACGAGCAGTACTTC

clone_size: once
d_call: -
v_call: TRBV7-9
j_call: TRBJ2-1
cdr3_aa: CASSLAGSSLNEQFF
cdr3_nt: TGTGCCAGCAGCTTAGCGGGATCATCGCTGAATGAGCAGTTCTTC

clone_size: -
d_call: TRBD1
v_call: TRBV6-1
j_call: TRBJ1-3
cdr3_aa: CASSPGGGNTIYF
cdr3_nt: TGTGCCAGCAGTCCAGGGGGAGGAAACACCATATATTTT

clone_size: -
d_call: TRBD1
v_call: TRBV2
j_call: TRBJ1-5
cdr3_aa: CASTSETGVQPQHF
cdr3_nt: TGTGCCAGCACCTCTGAGACAGGGGTTCAGCCCCAGCATTTT

clone_size: -
d_call: -
v_call: TRBV28
j_call: TRBJ2-1
cdr3_aa: CASSSGPPADEQFF
cdr3_nt: TGTGCCAGCAGTTCGGGACCCCCGGCCGATGAGCAGTTCTTC

clone_size: -
d_call: -
v_call: TRBV7-3
j_call: TRBJ2-1
cdr3_aa: CASSLIGGEQFF
cdr3_nt: TGTGCCAGCAGCCTGATTGGGGGTGAGCAGTTCTTC

clone_size: -
d_call: -
v_call: TRBV19
j_call: TRBJ1-2
cdr3_aa: CASSGTSGRAYGYTF
cdr3_nt: TGTGCCAGTAGTGGGACTTCGGGACGGGCCTATGGCTACACCTTC

clone_size: -
d_call: TRBD1
v_call: TRBV5-1
j_call: TRBJ1-2
cdr3_aa: CASSWGDRGENYGYTF
cdr3_nt: TGCGCCAGCAGCTGGGGGGACAGGGGCGAAAACTATGGCTACACCTTC

clone_size: -
d_call: TRBD1
v_call: TRBV9
j_call: TRBJ2-7
cdr3_aa: CASSTDRGLDEQYF
cdr3_nt: TGTGCCAGCAGCACAGACAGGGGGCTCGACGAGCAGTACTTC

clone_size: once
d_call: TRBD2
v_call: TRBV28
j_call: TRBJ2-7
cdr3_aa: CASSLITSGRNVYYF
cdr3_nt: TGTGCCAGCAGTTTAATAACTAGCGGGAGGAACGTTTATTACTTC